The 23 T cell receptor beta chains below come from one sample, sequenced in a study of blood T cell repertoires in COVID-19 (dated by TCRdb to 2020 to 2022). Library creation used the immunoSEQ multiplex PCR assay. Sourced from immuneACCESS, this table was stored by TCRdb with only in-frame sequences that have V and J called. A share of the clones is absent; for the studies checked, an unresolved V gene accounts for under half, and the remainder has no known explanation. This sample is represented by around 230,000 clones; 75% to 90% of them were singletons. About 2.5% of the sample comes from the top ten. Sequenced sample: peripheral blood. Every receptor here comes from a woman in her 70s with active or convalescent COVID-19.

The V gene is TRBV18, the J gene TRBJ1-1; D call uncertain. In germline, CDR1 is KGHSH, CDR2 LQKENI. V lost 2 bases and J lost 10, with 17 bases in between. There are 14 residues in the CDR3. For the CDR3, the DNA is TGTGCCAGCTCACCAAGTCAAAGGTCGGGAGGAGCTTTCTTT. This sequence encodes CASSPSQRSGGAFF.

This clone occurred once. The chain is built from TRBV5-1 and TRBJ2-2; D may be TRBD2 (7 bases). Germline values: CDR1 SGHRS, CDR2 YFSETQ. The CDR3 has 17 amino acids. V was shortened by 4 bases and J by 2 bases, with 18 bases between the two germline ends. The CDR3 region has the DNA TGCGCCAGCAGCGTGGGGGGGCTAGCGGCAAACACCGGGGAGCTGTTTTTT. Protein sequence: CASSVGGLAANTGELFF.

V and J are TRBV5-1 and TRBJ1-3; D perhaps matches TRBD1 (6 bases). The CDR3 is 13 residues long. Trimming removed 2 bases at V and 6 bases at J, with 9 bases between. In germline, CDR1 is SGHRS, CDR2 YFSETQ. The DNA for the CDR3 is TGCGCCAGCAGCTTACAGGGTGAAAACACCATATATTTT. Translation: CASSLQGENTIYF.

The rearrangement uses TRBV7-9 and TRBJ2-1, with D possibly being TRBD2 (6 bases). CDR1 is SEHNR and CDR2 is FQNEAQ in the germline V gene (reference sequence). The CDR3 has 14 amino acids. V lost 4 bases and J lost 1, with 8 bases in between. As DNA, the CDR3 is TGTGCCAGCAGCTCAGGGACTTCCTACAATGAGCAGTTCTTC. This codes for CASSSGTSYNEQFF.

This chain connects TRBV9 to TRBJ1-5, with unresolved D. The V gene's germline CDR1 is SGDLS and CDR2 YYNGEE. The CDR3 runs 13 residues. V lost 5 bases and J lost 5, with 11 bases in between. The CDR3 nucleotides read TGTGCCAGCAGTCCGGAGCCTGATCAGCCCCAGCATTTT. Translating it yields CASSPEPDQPQHF.

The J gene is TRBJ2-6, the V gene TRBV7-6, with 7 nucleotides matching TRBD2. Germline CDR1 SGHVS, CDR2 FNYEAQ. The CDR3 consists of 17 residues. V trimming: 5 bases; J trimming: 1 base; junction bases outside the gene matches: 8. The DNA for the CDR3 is TGTGCCAGCAGCCCGCGAGCGGGAACTTCTGGGGCCAACGTCCTGACTTTC. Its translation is CASSPRAGTSGANVLTF.

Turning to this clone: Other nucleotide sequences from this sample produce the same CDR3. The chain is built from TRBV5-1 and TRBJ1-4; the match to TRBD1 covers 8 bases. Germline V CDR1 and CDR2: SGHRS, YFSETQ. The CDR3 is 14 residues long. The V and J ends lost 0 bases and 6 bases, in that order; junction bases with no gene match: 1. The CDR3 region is CASSLGQGYEKLFF. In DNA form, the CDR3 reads TGCGCCAGCAGCTTGGGACAGGGGTATGAAAAACTGTTTTTT. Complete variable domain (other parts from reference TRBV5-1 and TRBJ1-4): KAGVTQTPRYLIKTRGQQVTLSCSPISGHRSVSWYQQTPGQGLQFLFEYFSETQRNKGNFPGRFSGRQFSNSRSEMNVSTLELGDSALYLCASSLGQGYEKLFFGSGTQLSVL.

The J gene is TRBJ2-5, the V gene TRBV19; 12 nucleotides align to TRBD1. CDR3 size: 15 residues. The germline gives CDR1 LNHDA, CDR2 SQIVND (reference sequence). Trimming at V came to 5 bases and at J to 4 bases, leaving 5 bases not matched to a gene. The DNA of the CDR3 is TGTGCCAGTAGTGACCGGGACAGGGGGCTAGAGACCCAGTACTTC. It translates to CASSDRDRGLETQYF.

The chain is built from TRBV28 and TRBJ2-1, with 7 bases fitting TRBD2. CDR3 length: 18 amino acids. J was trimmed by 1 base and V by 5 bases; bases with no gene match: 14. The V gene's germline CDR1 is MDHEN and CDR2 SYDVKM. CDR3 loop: CASSPRASGLRSYNEQFF. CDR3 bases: TGTGCCAGCAGTCCCCGGGCTAGCGGTCTTAGGTCCTACAATGAGCAGTTCTTC.

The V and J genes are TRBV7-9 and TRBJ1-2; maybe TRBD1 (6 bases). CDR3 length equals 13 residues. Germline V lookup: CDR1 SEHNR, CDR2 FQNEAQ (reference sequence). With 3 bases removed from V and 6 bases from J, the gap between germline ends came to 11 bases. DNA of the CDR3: TGTGCCAGCAGCTTCTCAGGGGAAGATGGCTACACCTTC. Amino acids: CASSFSGEDGYTF.

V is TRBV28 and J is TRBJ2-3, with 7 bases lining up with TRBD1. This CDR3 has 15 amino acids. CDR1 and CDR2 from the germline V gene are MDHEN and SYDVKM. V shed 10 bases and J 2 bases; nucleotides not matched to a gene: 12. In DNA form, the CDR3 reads TGTGCCATACAGGGGAGCTCAGGGCTCACAGATACGCAGTATTTT. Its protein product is CAIQGSSGLTDTQYF.

CDR3 DNA: TGTGCCAGCTCACCACGGACTAGCCCCCTTACGGATACGCAGTATTTT. Its protein product is CASSPRTSPLTDTQYF. J is TRBJ2-3 and V is TRBV18, with 8 bases identical to TRBD2. CDR1 KGHSH and CDR2 LQKENI come from the germline V gene. CDR3 length: 16 residues. V was pared by 1 base and J by 6 bases, with 9 bases of the junction left unmatched.

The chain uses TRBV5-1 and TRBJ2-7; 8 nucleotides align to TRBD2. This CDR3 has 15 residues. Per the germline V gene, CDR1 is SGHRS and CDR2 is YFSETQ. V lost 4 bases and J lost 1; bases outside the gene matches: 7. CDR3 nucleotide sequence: TGCGCCAGCAGCCCCCAGGTAGCGGGGTCCTACGAGCAGTACTTC. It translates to CASSPQVAGSYEQYF.

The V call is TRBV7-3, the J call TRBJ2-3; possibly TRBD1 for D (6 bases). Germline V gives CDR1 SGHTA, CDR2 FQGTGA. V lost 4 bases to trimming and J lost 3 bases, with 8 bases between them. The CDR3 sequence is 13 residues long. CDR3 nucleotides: TGTGCCAGCAGCTCCCAGGGGACAGATACGCAGTATTTT. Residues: CASSSQGTDTQYF. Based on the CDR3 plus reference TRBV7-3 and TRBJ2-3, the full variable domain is GAGVSQTPSNKVTEKGKYVELRCDPISGHTALYWYRQSLGQGPEFLIYFQGTGAADDSGLPNDRFFAVRPEGSVSTLKIQRTERGDSAVYLCASSSQGTDTQYFGPGTRLTVL.

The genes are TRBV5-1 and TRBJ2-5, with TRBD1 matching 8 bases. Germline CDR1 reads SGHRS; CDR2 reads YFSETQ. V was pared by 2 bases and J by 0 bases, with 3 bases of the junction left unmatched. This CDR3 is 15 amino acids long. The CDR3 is CASSFGQGYQETQYF. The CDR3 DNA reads TGCGCCAGCAGCTTTGGACAGGGCTACCAAGAGACCCAGTACTTC. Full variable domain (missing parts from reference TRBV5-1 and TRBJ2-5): KAGVTQTPRYLIKTRGQQVTLSCSPISGHRSVSWYQQTPGQGLQFLFEYFSETQRNKGNFPGRFSGRQFSNSRSEMNVSTLELGDSALYLCASSFGQGYQETQYFGPGTRLLVL.

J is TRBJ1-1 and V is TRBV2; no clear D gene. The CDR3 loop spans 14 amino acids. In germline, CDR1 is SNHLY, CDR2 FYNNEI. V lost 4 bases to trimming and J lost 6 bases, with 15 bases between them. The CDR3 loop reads CASSAKGGISEAFF. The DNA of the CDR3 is TGTGCCAGCAGTGCAAAGGGCGGGATCTCTGAAGCTTTCTTT.

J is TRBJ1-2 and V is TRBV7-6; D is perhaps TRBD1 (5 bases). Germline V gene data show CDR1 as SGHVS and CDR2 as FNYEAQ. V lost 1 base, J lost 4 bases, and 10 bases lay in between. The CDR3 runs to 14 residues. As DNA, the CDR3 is TGTGCCAGCAGCTTAGGACGTCAGGGCTATGGCTACACCTTC. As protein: CASSLGRQGYGYTF.

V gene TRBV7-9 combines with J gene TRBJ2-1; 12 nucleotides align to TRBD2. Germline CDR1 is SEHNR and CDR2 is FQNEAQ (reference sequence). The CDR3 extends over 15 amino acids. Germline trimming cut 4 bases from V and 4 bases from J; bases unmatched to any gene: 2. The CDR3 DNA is TGTGCCAGCAGCTCAACTAGCGGGAGGTACAATGAGCAGTTCTTC. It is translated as CASSSTSGRYNEQFF. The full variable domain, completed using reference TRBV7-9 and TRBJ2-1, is DTGVSQNPRHKITKRGQNVTFRCDPISEHNRLYWYRQTLGQGPEFLTYFQNEAQLEKSRLLSDRFSAERPKGSFSTLEIQRTEQGDSAMYLCASSSTSGRYNEQFFGPGTRLTVL.

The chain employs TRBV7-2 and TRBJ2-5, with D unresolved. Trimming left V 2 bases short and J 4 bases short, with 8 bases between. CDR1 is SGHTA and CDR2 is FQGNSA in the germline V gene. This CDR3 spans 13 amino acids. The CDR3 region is CASSLSRVETQYF. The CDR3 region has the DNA TGTGCCAGCAGCTTAAGTCGGGTAGAGACCCAGTACTTC.

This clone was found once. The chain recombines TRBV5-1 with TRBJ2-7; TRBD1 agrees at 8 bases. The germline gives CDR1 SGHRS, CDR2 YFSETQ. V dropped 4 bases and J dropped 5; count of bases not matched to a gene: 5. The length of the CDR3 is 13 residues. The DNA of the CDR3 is TGCGCCAGCAGCCCCGGACAGGGCGACGAGCAGTACTTC. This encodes CASSPGQGDEQYF.

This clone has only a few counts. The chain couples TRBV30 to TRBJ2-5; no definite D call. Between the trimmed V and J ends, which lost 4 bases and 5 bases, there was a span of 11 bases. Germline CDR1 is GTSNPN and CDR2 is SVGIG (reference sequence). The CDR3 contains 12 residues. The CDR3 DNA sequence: TGTGCCTGGAATCCGGGTCGGGAGACCCAGTACTTC. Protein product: CAWNPGRETQYF.

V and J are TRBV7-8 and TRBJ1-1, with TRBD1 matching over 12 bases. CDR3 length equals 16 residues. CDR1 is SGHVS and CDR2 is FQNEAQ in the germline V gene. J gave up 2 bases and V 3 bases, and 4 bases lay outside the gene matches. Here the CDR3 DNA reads TGTGCCAGCAGCTTTGGGACAGGGGGCATCAACACTGAAGCTTTCTTT. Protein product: CASSFGTGGINTEAFF.

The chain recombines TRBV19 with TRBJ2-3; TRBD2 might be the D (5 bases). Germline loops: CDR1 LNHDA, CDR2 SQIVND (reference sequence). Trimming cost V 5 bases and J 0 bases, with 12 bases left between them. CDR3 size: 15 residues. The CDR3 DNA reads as TGTGCCAGTAGTCTAAGCGGCGCTAGCACAGATACGCAGTATTTT. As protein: CASSLSGASTDTQYF.